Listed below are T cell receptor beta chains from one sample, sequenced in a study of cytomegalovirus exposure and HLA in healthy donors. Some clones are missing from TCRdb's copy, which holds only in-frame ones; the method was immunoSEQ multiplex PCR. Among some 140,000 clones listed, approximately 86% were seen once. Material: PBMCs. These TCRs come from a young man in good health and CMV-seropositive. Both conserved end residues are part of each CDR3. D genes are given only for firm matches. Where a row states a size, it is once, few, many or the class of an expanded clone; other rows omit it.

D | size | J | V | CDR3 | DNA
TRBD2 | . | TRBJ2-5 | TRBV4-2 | CASSLGLAGAETQYF | TGTGCCAGCAGTCTGGGACTAGCGGGAGCAGAGACCCAGTACTTC
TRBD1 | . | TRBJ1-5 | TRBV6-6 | CASSYSRQGDSPQHF | TGTGCCAGCAGTTACTCGAGGCAGGGGGATTCGCCCCAGCATTTT
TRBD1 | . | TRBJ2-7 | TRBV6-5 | CASSRTGVGEQYF | TGTGCCAGCAGTAGGACAGGGGTTGGTGAGCAGTACTTC
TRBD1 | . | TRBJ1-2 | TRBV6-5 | CASSYRGTAPNYGYTF | TGTGCCAGCAGTTACAGGGGGACAGCCCCAAACTATGGCTACACCTTC
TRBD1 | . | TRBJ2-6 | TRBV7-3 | CASTPQGDRSGANVLTF | TGTGCCAGCACCCCTCAGGGGGACCGCTCTGGGGCCAACGTCCTGACTTTC
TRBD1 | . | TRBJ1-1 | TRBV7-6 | CASSPRDSPMNTEAFF | TGTGCCAGCAGCCCCCGGGACAGTCCTATGAACACTGAAGCTTTCTTT
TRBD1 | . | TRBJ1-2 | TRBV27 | CASTLHWTGGDYGYTF | TGTGCCAGCACCCTACATTGGACAGGGGGCGACTATGGCTACACCTTC
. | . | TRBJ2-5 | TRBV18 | CASSPGGAPETQYF | TGTGCCAGCTCACCAGGAGGGGCCCCAGAGACCCAGTACTTC
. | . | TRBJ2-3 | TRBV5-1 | CASRMGGGGGDTQYF | TGCGCCAGCAGAATGGGCGGGGGCGGTGGAGATACGCAGTATTTT
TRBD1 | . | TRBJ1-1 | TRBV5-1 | CASSSGTGGADTEAFF | TGCGCCAGCAGCTCCGGGACAGGGGGCGCGGACACTGAAGCTTTCTTT
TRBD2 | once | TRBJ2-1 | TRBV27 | CASRALTSGTATEQFF | TGTGCCAGCAGAGCCCTGACTAGCGGCACGGCCACTGAGCAGTTCTTC
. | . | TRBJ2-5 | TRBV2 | CASSTHGQQIQETQYF | TGTGCCAGCAGTACCCACGGACAGCAGATCCAAGAGACCCAGTACTTC
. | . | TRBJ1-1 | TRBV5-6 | CASGIGGSNTEAFF | TGTGCCAGCGGGATAGGGGGTTCGAACACTGAAGCTTTCTTT
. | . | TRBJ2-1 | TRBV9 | CASSSPYGGSYNEQFF | TGTGCCAGCAGCTCCCCCTACGGCGGCTCCTACAATGAGCAGTTCTTC
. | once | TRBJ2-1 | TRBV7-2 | CASSLRAAEQFF | TGTGCCAGCAGCTTGCGGGCAGCGGAGCAGTTCTTC
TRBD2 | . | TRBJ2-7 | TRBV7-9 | CASSPRTSALYEQYF | TGTGCCAGCAGCCCCCGGACTAGCGCGCTCTACGAGCAGTACTTC
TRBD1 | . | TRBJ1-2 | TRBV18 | CASSPAQGANYGYTF | TGTGCCAGCTCACCAGCACAGGGGGCGAACTATGGCTACACCTTC
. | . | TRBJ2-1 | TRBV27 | CASSLGARSSYNEQFF | TGTGCCAGCAGTTTAGGAGCACGCAGCTCCTACAATGAGCAGTTCTTC
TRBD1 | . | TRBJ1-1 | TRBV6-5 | CASSYPAGGMNTEAFF | TGTGCCAGCAGTTACCCGGCAGGGGGGATGAACACTGAAGCTTTCTTT
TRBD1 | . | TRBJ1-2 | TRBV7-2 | CASSHTPTGVEVGYTF | TGTGCCAGCAGCCATACACCGACAGGGGTGGAAGTAGGCTACACCTTC
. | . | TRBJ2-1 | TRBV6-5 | CASSWGTVGGEQFF | TGTGCCAGCAGTTGGGGGACAGTCGGGGGTGAGCAGTTCTTC
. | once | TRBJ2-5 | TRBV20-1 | CSAPRTGTQYF | TGCAGTGCTCCCCGAACGGGGACCCAGTACTTC
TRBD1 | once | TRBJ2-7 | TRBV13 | CASSPGQGYEQYF | TGTGCCAGCAGCCCCGGACAGGGCTACGAGCAGTACTTC
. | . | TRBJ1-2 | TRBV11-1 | CASSHHTGNPNYGYTF | TGTGCCAGCAGTCATCATACAGGGAATCCTAACTATGGCTACACCTTC
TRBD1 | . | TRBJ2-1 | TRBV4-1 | CASSQGQGVGEQFF | TGCGCCAGCAGCCAGGGACAGGGGGTCGGTGAGCAGTTCTTC
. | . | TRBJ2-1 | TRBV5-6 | CASSFLVSSYNEQFF | TGTGCCAGCAGCTTCCTCGTTAGCTCCTACAATGAGCAGTTCTTC
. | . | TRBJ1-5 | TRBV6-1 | CASHSVSNQPQHF | TGTGCCAGCCATTCAGTTAGCAATCAGCCCCAGCATTTT
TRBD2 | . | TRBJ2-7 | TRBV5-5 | CASSPGLAGFEQYF | TGTGCCAGCAGCCCGGGACTAGCGGGCTTCGAGCAGTACTTC
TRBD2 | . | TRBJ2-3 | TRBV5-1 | CASSRLAGGPDTQYF | TGCGCCAGCAGCCGACTAGCGGGGGGGCCAGATACGCAGTATTTT
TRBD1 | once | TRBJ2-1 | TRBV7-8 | CASSLVRQGYNEQFF | TGTGCCAGCAGCTTAGTGAGACAGGGGTACAATGAGCAGTTCTTC
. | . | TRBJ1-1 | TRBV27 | CASSYYPRVDTEAFF | TGTGCCAGCAGCTATTACCCCCGGGTAGACACTGAAGCTTTCTTT
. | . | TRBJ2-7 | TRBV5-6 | CASSLSQEAKGYF | TGTGCCAGCAGCCTGTCCCAGGAGGCGAAGGGGTACTTC
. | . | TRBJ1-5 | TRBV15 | CATSREGGGQPQHF | TGTGCCACCAGCAGAGAGGGGGGAGGCCAGCCCCAGCATTTT